The entry below gives a single TCR beta chain sequence along with its context. The sample is drawn from a study of beta chain features in type 1 diabetes. Unmatched junction bases numbered 4, after V lost 6 bases and J lost 3 bases. CDR1 is SGHNT and CDR2 is YYREEE in the germline V gene (reference sequence). There are 14 residues in the CDR3. The isolated RNA, all of it, was reverse transcribed, so expressed TCRB transcripts were what got sequenced. Sequenced by immunoSEQ multiplex PCR; TCRdb stores in-frame clones only, minus some. The sample contains 350,000 or so clones, around 20% of which appear only once.

This clonotype originated in a woman aged 18-29 years in good health. Sequenced input: naive CD4+ T cells from blood. The rearrangement links TRBV5-4 to TRBJ1-4; 8 nucleotides agree with TRBD1. The CDR3 is CASTRTGSNEKLFF. Here the CDR3 DNA reads TGTGCCAGCACCCGGACAGGGTCTAATGAAAAACTGTTTTTT. Based on the CDR3 plus reference TRBV5-4 and TRBJ1-4, the full variable domain is ETGVTQSPTHLIKTRGQQVTLRCSSQSGHNTVSWYQQALGQGPQFIFQYYREEENGRGNFPPRFSGLQFPNYSSELNVNALELDDSALYLCASTRTGSNEKLFFGSGTQLSVL.